The present entry profiles one T cell receptor (beta chain) with its context. Treatment denoted: over 15 received Ad26.COV2.S at low or high dose, single or two shots; several received placebo; per-sample allocation not given. The samples date from day 63 after the first vaccine or placebo injection. This specimen comes from a study of Ad26.COV2.S vaccination and SARS-CoV-2 variants. Germline CDR1 is MNHEY and CDR2 is SMNVEV (reference sequence). CDR3 length equals 15 residues. V lost 5 bases and J 0 bases, leaving 11 bases between the germline ends. TCRdb's table, derived via immunoSEQ multiplex PCR, lists solely in-frame clones and lacks some. Among roughly 390,000 clones listed, about 85% were seen once.

The chain combines TRBV27 with TRBJ1-3; TRBD1 might be the D (6 bases). This receptor was identified in a person between 18 and 59 years old who received the Ad26.COV2.S COVID-19 vaccine or a placebo. The input for sequencing was peripheral blood, taken in a trial of Ad26.COV2.S vaccine versus placebo. The DNA for the CDR3 is TGTGCCAGCAGTCCGGACAGCAACTCTGGAAACACCATATATTTT. Amino acids: CASSPDSNSGNTIYF.